Here is one T cell receptor (beta chain) with its context. Trimming shortened V by 5 bases and J by 5 bases, and 19 bases separated the two germline ends. The CDR3 consists of 17 residues. Germline V gene lookup returns CDR1 SGHVS and CDR2 FNYEAQ. The sample belongs to a study of blood T cell repertoires in COVID-19. About the research overall: Both acute and convalescent COVID-19 samples were obtained from the United States, Italy and Spain. Sources were T cells, B-cell-depleted T cells, or PBMCs; the material itself was cDNA or gDNA.

In the original workflow: The assay estimated nucleated cells by amplifying reference gene primers. The assay was immunoSEQ multiplex PCR, and TCRdb's table has in-frame clones only and misses some. For V, J and clone size, that table is used; D and trimming come from the DNA. The profile covers about 130,000 clones, with around 85% appearing a single time and 3% taken by the ten largest. The gene calls are TRBV7-6 and TRBJ1-6; weak D call: TRBD1 (6 bases). This TCR derives from a woman older than 75 with acute or convalescent COVID-19. Source material: peripheral blood. DNA for the CDR3: TGTGCCAGCAGCCTCAACAGGGCCCGCTGGGATAATTCACCCCTCCACTTT. Translation gives CASSLNRARWDNSPLHF.